What follows is one TCR beta chain and its context. No antigen is known for it. This specimen belongs to a study of T cells after yellow fever vaccination. Study-wide context: Fractions low in cell number were prepared with SMART-Seq v4 Ultra Low Input.

Study conclusions and caveats: In FACS-sorted repertoires, abundant clonotypes from the bulk population could appear as contaminants. The study re-detected most primary-vaccination clones after the booster (96% CD4, around 90% CD8).

In TCRdb, the 5' RACE reads were re-called with MiXCR into one record per CDR3 protein. Seen here are about 300,000 distinct CDR3 sequences, 8.7% observed once, and the top ten hold approximately 3.5%. Germline V gives CDR1 KGHDR, CDR2 SFDVKD. This CDR3 comprises 13 residues. V was cut by 0 bases and J by 5 bases, with 6 bases left in between. This receptor was obtained from a young man who received the YFV17D yellow fever vaccine. The chain couples TRBV24-1 to TRBJ1-1, with a tentative D call TRBD1 (5 bases). The source material was CD4+ T cells sorted from PBMCs, sampled 5 days after the yellow fever booster vaccination. Here the CDR3 reads CATSDLYRTEAFF. The CDR3 bases are TGTGCCACCAGTGATTTGTACAGGACTGAAGCTTTCTTT.